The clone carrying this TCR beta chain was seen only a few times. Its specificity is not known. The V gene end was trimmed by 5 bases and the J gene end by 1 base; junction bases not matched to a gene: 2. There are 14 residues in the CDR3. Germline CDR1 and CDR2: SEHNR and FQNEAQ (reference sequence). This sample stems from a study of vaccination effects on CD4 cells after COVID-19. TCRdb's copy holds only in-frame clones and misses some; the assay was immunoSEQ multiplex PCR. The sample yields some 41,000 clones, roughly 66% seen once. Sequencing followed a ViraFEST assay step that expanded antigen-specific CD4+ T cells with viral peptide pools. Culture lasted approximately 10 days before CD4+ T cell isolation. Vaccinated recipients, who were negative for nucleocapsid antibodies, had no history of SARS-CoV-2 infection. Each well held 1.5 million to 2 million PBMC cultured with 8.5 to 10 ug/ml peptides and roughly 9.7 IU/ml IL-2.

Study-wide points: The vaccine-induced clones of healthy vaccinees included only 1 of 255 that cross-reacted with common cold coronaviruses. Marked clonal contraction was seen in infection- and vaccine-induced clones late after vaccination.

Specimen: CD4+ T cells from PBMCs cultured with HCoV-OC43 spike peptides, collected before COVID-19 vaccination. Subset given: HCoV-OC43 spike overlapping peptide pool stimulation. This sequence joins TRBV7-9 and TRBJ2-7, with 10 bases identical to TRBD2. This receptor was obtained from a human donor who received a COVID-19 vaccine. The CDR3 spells CASSASGGSYEQYF. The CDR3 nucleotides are TGTGCCAGCAGCGCTAGCGGGGGTTCCTACGAGCAGTACTTC.